A single sample is the source of the 7 T cell receptor beta chains below, sequenced in a study of blood T cell repertoires in COVID-19. The protocol was immunoSEQ multiplex PCR, while the TCRdb copy is restricted to in-frame clones and leaves out a portion. The repertoire has some 340,000 clones, roughly nine tenths of them found once; the top ten carry about 4%. The sample taken for sequencing was PBMCs or T cells enriched from blood (not recorded which). Every receptor here comes from a woman aged 30 to 39 who had been exposed to COVID-19.

The chain links TRBV6-5 to TRBJ2-7; TRBD2 matches 8 bases. Germline V CDR1 and CDR2: MNHEY, SVGAGI. The CDR3 extends over 14 amino acids. The V and J ends lost 7 bases and 4 bases, in that order; junction bases with no gene match: 9. The CDR3 DNA reads TGTGCCAGCATGGATGGAGCGGGGGTGTACGAGCAGTACTTC. This gives the protein CASMDGAGVYEQYF.

The chain joins TRBV15 to TRBJ1-4, with unresolved D. V was pared by 3 bases and J by 10 bases, with 9 bases between. Per the germline V gene, CDR1 is LNHNV and CDR2 is YYDKDF (reference sequence). This CDR3 is built from 12 residues. The CDR3, as DNA: TGTGCCACCAGCAGGGAGGTCGGAAAACTGTTTTTT. Translated: CATSREVGKLFF.

This chain links TRBV7-2 with TRBJ1-5, with TRBD1 matching 9 bases. After removal of 3 bases from V and 3 bases from J, the junction contained 3 bases not matched to a gene. This CDR3 has 15 amino acids. In germline, CDR1 is SGHTA, CDR2 FQGNSA. This CDR3 reads CASSFGTGPNQPQHF. In DNA form, the CDR3 reads TGTGCCAGCAGCTTTGGGACAGGGCCCAATCAGCCCCAGCATTTT.

The chain combines TRBV14 with TRBJ2-7; 12 bases are a match to TRBD1. Germline assignment: CDR1 SGHDN and CDR2 FVKESK. Trimming removed 4 bases from V and 4 bases from J; junction bases left unmatched: 5. CDR3 length: 15 amino acids. The CDR3 loop is CASSPGTGGQYEQYF. CDR3 DNA sequence: TGTGCCAGCAGCCCCGGGACAGGGGGCCAGTACGAGCAGTACTTC. The entire variable domain, with the rest obtained from reference TRBV14 and TRBJ2-7, is as follows: EAGVTQFPSHSVIEKGQTVTLRCDPISGHDNLYWYRRVMGKEIKFLLHFVKESKQDESGMPNNRFLAERTGGTYSTLKVQPAELEDSGVYFCASSPGTGGQYEQYFGPGTRLTVT.

This sequence joins TRBV4-2 and TRBJ1-6, with D possibly being TRBD1 (6 bases). Deletions cut 1 base from V and 5 bases from J, with 12 bases between. CDR3 length equals 16 residues. Germline V lookup: CDR1 LGHNA, CDR2 YNFKEQ. CDR3 in amino acids: CASSQAGTPNNSPLHF. CDR3 DNA sequence: TGTGCCAGCAGCCAAGCCGGGACACCTAATAATTCACCCCTCCACTTT.

This clone came up once. The rearrangement links TRBV2 to TRBJ2-5; TRBD1 is a possible D gene (6 bases). Trimming removed 3 bases at V and 1 base at J, with 9 bases between. Germline V lookup: CDR1 SNHLY, CDR2 FYNNEI. This CDR3 comprises 14 residues. The CDR3: CASSERTAQETQYF. As DNA, the CDR3 is TGTGCCAGCAGTGAGAGGACAGCCCAAGAGACCCAGTACTTC.

The rearrangement joins TRBV2 to TRBJ1-2; possible D gene TRBD1, 5 bases. The CDR3 has 14 residues. Germline CDR1 is SNHLY and CDR2 is FYNNEI. V dropped 2 bases and J dropped 7 bases, with 14 bases sitting between them. As DNA, the CDR3 is TGTGCCAGCAGTGAAATCCAGGGTTTTGCTGGCTACACCTTC. Its translation: CASSEIQGFAGYTF.